These 23 T cell receptor beta chains came from one sample sequenced in a study of T cell responses to AZD1222 COVID-19 vaccine (dated by TCRdb to the early 2020s). Libraries were constructed by the immunoSEQ multiplex PCR assay. TCRdb took this table from immuneACCESS and kept in-frame rearrangements with V and J called. Such tables lack part of the clones; where checked against another copy, unresolved V genes explain under half of the gap, and the rest is unexplained. Within this sample are some 97,000 clones, with about 88% of them counted one time only. About 1.7% of the sample lies in the top ten. Sample time point, as interpreted from the label and publication: baseline before first vaccination. Here the sequenced sample was peripheral blood, taken on day 0 of AZD1222 vaccination. These receptors originate from an adult in good health.

This clone was detected a few times. The chain uses TRBV10-3 and TRBJ2-7; 7 bases fit TRBD1. Germline CDR1 ENHRY, CDR2 SYGVKD. There are 17 residues in the CDR3. The V segment lost 4 bases and the J segment 2 bases; nucleotides outside the gene matches: 14. CDR3 amino acids: CAISGEELGQRTYEQYF. CDR3 DNA sequence: TGTGCCATCAGTGGGGAAGAGCTGGGACAGCGCACCTACGAGCAGTACTTC.

This chain links TRBV19 with TRBJ2-7, with D perhaps TRBD1 (5 bases). Per germline, CDR1 LNHDA and CDR2 SQIVND (reference sequence). The germline V and J ends were trimmed by 5 bases and 3 bases, with 26 bases remaining between them. CDR3 length: 18 amino acids. DNA for the CDR3: TGTGCCAGTAGTCAGGGATCCTACAACAGTCGGGCACGCTACGAGCAGTACTTC. Residues: CASSQGSYNSRARYEQYF.

The CDR3 reads CASSPMTRGGPNEQFF. The CDR3 region has the DNA TGTGCCAGTAGCCCCATGACGCGGGGAGGGCCAAATGAGCAGTTCTTC. The rearrangement uses TRBV19 and TRBJ2-1; TRBD2 matches at 7 bases. This CDR3 region has 16 residues. V shed 6 bases and J 7 bases; nucleotides not matched to a gene: 15. Germline lookup yields CDR1 LNHDA and CDR2 SQIVND (reference sequence).

The CDR3 sequence: CAWRGAGAFTDTQYF. The CDR3 DNA reads TGTGCCTGGAGGGGGGCTGGGGCGTTCACAGATACGCAGTATTTT. V is TRBV30 and J is TRBJ2-3; a weak D match, TRBD1 (6 bases). V lost 3 bases and J 2 bases, leaving 15 bases between the germline ends. Germline CDR1 GTSNPN, CDR2 SVGIG (reference sequence). CDR3 length: 15 residues.

The rearrangement uses TRBV7-2 and TRBJ1-1, with 8 bases lining up with TRBD1. Germline CDR1 and CDR2: SGHTA and FQGNSA. This CDR3 has 15 residues. Trimming at V came to 2 bases and at J to 3 bases, leaving 5 bases not matched to a gene. The DNA of the CDR3 is TGTGCCAGCAGCTTAATGCAGGGGGCTGACACTGAAGCTTTCTTT. Translated: CASSLMQGADTEAFF. The full variable domain, completed using reference TRBV7-2 and TRBJ1-1, is GAGVSQSPSNKVTEKGKDVELRCDPISGHTALYWYRQSLGQGLEFLIYFQGNSAPDKSGLPSDRFSAERTGGSVSTLTIQRTQQEDSAVYLCASSLMQGADTEAFFGQGTRLTVV.

The chain is built from TRBV10-2 and TRBJ2-1; D might be TRBD1 (6 bases). CDR1 and CDR2 from the germline V gene are WSHSY and SAAADI. This CDR3 comprises 14 residues. V lost 0 bases and J 10 bases, leaving 13 bases between the germline ends. The CDR3 nucleotides read TGCGCCAGCAGTGAGTCGAACAGGGCGCAAGAGCAGTTCTTC. It specifies CASSESNRAQEQFF.

V is TRBV19 and J is TRBJ1-5, with D hard to call. The CDR3 contains 16 residues. The V gene lost 1 base and the J gene lost 1 base, with 11 bases spanning the gap. Per the germline V gene, CDR1 is LNHDA and CDR2 is SQIVND (reference sequence). CDR3 region: CASSIGFGRSNQPQHF. CDR3 coding DNA: TGTGCCAGTAGTATAGGTTTCGGGAGGAGCAATCAGCCCCAGCATTTT.

The rearrangement uses TRBV5-4 and TRBJ1-2, with 7 bases fitting TRBD1. The CDR3 loop spans 13 amino acids. Germline V CDR1 and CDR2: SGHNT, YYREEE (reference sequence). V trimming: 4 bases; J trimming: 4 bases; junction bases outside the gene matches: 4. In DNA form, the CDR3 reads TGTGCCAGCAGCGGGTGGACAGGCTATGGCTACACCTTC. Amino acid sequence: CASSGWTGYGYTF.

This clone appeared a single time. The chain links TRBV2 to TRBJ1-5; unclear D gene. Germline V gene lookup returns CDR1 SNHLY and CDR2 FYNNEI. Trimming took 6 bases from V and 6 from J, leaving 15 bases between them. The CDR3 is made up of 14 amino acids. The CDR3 reads CASSAVGPGQPQHF. CDR3 nucleotide sequence: TGTGCCAGCAGCGCCGTGGGCCCGGGTCAGCCCCAGCATTTT.

V is TRBV7-3 and J is TRBJ2-7; TRBD2 agrees at 13 bases. The germline CDR1 and CDR2 sequences are SGHTA and FQGTGA. The CDR3 totals 15 residues. Germline trimming cut 4 bases from V and 5 bases from J; bases unmatched to any gene: 5. CDR3 DNA: TGTGCCAGCAGCTCCACTGGGACTAGCGGGGACGAGCAGTACTTC. Translated, it gives CASSSTGTSGDEQYF.

The DNA for the CDR3 is TGTGCCAGCATAACCGGGAGTAACACCGGGGAGCTGTTTTTT. Protein product: CASITGSNTGELFF. V and J are TRBV28 and TRBJ2-2; tentative D call: TRBD2 (6 bases). Germline loops: CDR1 MDHEN, CDR2 SYDVKM. This CDR3 has 14 residues. With 7 bases removed from V and 2 bases from J, the gap between germline ends came to 11 bases.

This clone was observed a handful of times. The rearrangement uses TRBV12-3 or TRBV12-4 and TRBJ2-7; possibly TRBD1 for D (6 bases). Trimming pared 6 bases from V and 4 bases from J, leaving 13 bases between. This CDR3 has 13 amino acids. Written as DNA, the CDR3 is TGTGCCAGCAGCCAGGGACACCCATACGAGCAGTACTTC. Amino acid sequence: CASSQGHPYEQYF.

The V call is TRBV2, the J call TRBJ1-2; D unresolved. The CDR3 totals 12 residues. The germline V gene has CDR1 SNHLY and CDR2 FYNNEI. The V end was cut by 5 bases, the J end by 7 bases, with 11 bases between. The CDR3 loop is CASSYGLSGYTF. The CDR3 DNA reads TGTGCCAGCAGTTACGGGTTGAGTGGCTACACCTTC.

The V and J genes are TRBV5-6 and TRBJ1-2; D is possibly TRBD1 (5 bases). The CDR3 has 14 amino acids. Trimming pared 5 bases from V and 2 bases from J, leaving 13 bases between. CDR1 and CDR2 from the germline V gene are SGHDT and YYEEEE. Written as DNA, the CDR3 is TGTGCCAGCAGGATACGTTGGGGGAACTATGGCTACACCTTC. This codes for CASRIRWGNYGYTF.

The V and J genes are TRBV28 and TRBJ2-1; D might be TRBD1 (5 bases). V lost 5 bases and J lost 0, with 8 bases in between. Looked up from germline, CDR1 is MDHEN and CDR2 is SYDVKM. The CDR3 loop spans 14 amino acids. CDR3 residues: CASSPQGSYNEQFF. CDR3 coding DNA: TGTGCCAGCAGTCCCCAGGGCTCCTACAATGAGCAGTTCTTC. The full variable domain, in which reference TRBV28 and TRBJ2-1 provide the parts outside the CDR3, is DVKVTQSSRYLVKRTGEKVFLECVQDMDHENMFWYRQDPGLGLRLIYFSYDVKMKEKGDIPEGYSVSREKKERFSLILESASTNQTSMYLCASSPQGSYNEQFFGPGTRLTVL.

The chain joins TRBV29-1 to TRBJ1-2; TRBD1 might be the D (5 bases). CDR1 SQVTM and CDR2 ANQGSEA come from the germline V gene. CDR3 length equals 12 residues. Trimming left V 0 bases short and J 8 bases short, with 10 bases between. The CDR3 DNA reads TGCAGCGTTGAAGACATCAGGGACGGCTACACCTTC. Its protein is CSVEDIRDGYTF.

This sequence joins TRBV19 and TRBJ1-1; D is possibly TRBD1 (5 bases). The ends were cut back, 6 bases at V and 4 bases at J, with 9 bases in the middle. The CDR3 covers 12 residues. The V gene's germline CDR1 is LNHDA and CDR2 SQIVND (reference sequence). CDR3 nucleotide sequence: TGTGCCAGTAGGCCCGGGGGCACTGAAGCTTTCTTT. Amino acids: CASRPGGTEAFF.

This chain joins TRBV5-5 and TRBJ2-3, with D perhaps given as TRBD1 or TRBD2 (5 bases each). With 4 bases removed from V and 8 bases from J, the gap between germline ends came to 20 bases. The CDR3 is 15 residues long. The germline V gene encodes CDR1 SGHKS and CDR2 YYEKEE (reference sequence). The CDR3 region has the DNA TGTGCCAGCAGCCTAGAACCGGGGCCGCTCGGTACGCAGTATTTT. As protein: CASSLEPGPLGTQYF.

The rearrangement links TRBV30 to TRBJ2-1; perhaps TRBD1 as D (5 bases). This CDR3 spans 15 amino acids. The V end lost 0 bases, the J end lost 7 bases, and 16 bases lay between the germline ends. Germline V gene lookup returns CDR1 GTSNPN and CDR2 SVGIG (reference sequence). CDR3 coding DNA: TGTGCCTGGAGTGTACTTCCAGGCAGGGCGAATGAGCAGTTCTTC. It specifies CAWSVLPGRANEQFF.

The genes are TRBV12-3 or TRBV12-4 and TRBJ2-7, with 11 nucleotides matching TRBD2. This CDR3 is 13 amino acids long. The trim removed 6 bases at V and 6 bases at J, leaving 4 bases unmatched. In DNA, the CDR3 is TGTGCCAGCAGGCTAGCGGGAGGAGGCGAGCAGTACTTC. Translating gives CASRLAGGGEQYF.

The J gene is TRBJ2-3, the V gene TRBV7-3; weak D call: TRBD2 (6 bases). The CDR3 contains 17 residues. The germline gives CDR1 SGHTA, CDR2 FQGTGA. Deletions cut 4 bases from V and 6 bases from J, with 23 bases between. The CDR3 DNA reads TGTGCCAGCAGCTCAATTACCCACGACAGCGGGTTGGATACGCAGTATTTT. It codes for CASSSITHDSGLDTQYF.

The V and J genes are TRBV6-5 and TRBJ1-2, with D possibly being TRBD1 (5 bases). The CDR3 extends over 15 amino acids. CDR1 is MNHEY and CDR2 is SVGAGI in the germline V gene. The germline V and J ends were trimmed by 0 bases and 7 bases, with 15 bases remaining between them. Here the CDR3 reads CASSYSRQPGGGYTF. As DNA, the CDR3 is TGTGCCAGCAGTTACTCGAGACAGCCCGGCGGTGGCTACACCTTC.

The chain employs TRBV5-1 and TRBJ2-1, with 12 nucleotides matching TRBD2. The CDR3 has 15 amino acids. The germline V gene encodes CDR1 SGHRS and CDR2 YFSETQ. The trim removed 4 bases at V and 3 bases at J, leaving 2 bases unmatched. The DNA for the CDR3 is TGCGCCAGCAGCACGACTAGCGGGAGCTACAATGAGCAGTTCTTC. Translating it yields CASSTTSGSYNEQFF. Using reference TRBV5-1 and TRBJ2-1 for the parts outside the CDR3, the full variable domain is KAGVTQTPRYLIKTRGQQVTLSCSPISGHRSVSWYQQTPGQGLQFLFEYFSETQRNKGNFPGRFSGRQFSNSRSEMNVSTLELGDSALYLCASSTTSGSYNEQFFGPGTRLTVL.